Below, 28 T cell receptor beta chains from the same sample are listed, as sequenced in a study of blood T cells in healthy people across ages. A second PCR, run for about 7 to 11 cycles, used a sample-barcoded 5' primer plus a J-beta primer mix. MiXCR, applied by TCRdb to the 5' RACE reads, yields one record per CDR3 protein. The data contain hundreds of thousands of distinct CDR3 sequences, 29% of them singletons. Source material: blood. These TCRs come from a woman older than 75 in good health.

The chain employs TRBV5-6 and TRBJ2-5; D possibly corresponds to TRBD1 (6 bases). With the DNA end fitting TRBJ2-7 better, the J assignment may be wrong. Germline CDR1 is SGHDT and CDR2 is YYEEEE. This CDR3 has 15 residues. The CDR3 region is CASSLGGRGDYEQYF. CDR3 DNA: TGTGCCAGCAGCTTGGGGGGCAGGGGCGACTACGAGCAGTACTTC.

This clonotype was observed many times. The chain joins TRBV5-1 to TRBJ2-7, with 7 bases fitting TRBD1. The V segment lost 1 base and the J segment 2 bases; nucleotides outside the gene matches: 9. Germline V lookup: CDR1 SGHRS, CDR2 YFSETQ. CDR3 length: 16 residues. The CDR3 protein is CASSLLGQPPTYEQYF. The DNA of the CDR3 is TGCGCCAGCAGCTTGTTGGGACAGCCGCCTACCTACGAGCAGTACTTC. The full variable domain, in which reference TRBV5-1 and TRBJ2-7 provide the parts outside the CDR3, is KAGVTQTPRYLIKTRGQQVTLSCSPISGHRSVSWYQQTPGQGLQFLFEYFSETQRNKGNFPGRFSGRQFSNSRSEMNVSTLELGDSALYLCASSLLGQPPTYEQYFGPGTRLTVT.

This clonotype was observed many times. V and J are TRBV5-4 and TRBJ2-1; no clear D. V lost 0 bases and J 2 bases, leaving 12 bases between the germline ends. Germline loops: CDR1 SGHNT, CDR2 YYREEE (reference sequence). This CDR3 has 16 amino acids. The CDR3 DNA is TGTGCCAGCAGCTTGGCGGCTACACTCACCTACAATGAGCAGTTCTTC. Its translation is CASSLAATLTYNEQFF. The full variable domain, completed using reference TRBV5-4 and TRBJ2-1, is ETGVTQSPTHLIKTRGQQVTLRCSSQSGHNTVSWYQQALGQGPQFIFQYYREEENGRGNFPPRFSGLQFPNYSSELNVNALELDDSALYLCASSLAATLTYNEQFFGPGTRLTVL.

The V gene is TRBV15, the J gene TRBJ2-2, with D perhaps matching TRBD1 or TRBD2 (6 bases each). The V end was cut by 7 bases, the J end by 6 bases, with 18 bases between. Germline V gene lookup returns CDR1 LNHNV and CDR2 YYDKDF (reference sequence). There are 15 residues in the CDR3. For the CDR3, the DNA is TGTGCCACCAAATCCGGATCCGGGGGCGCCGGGGAGCTGTTTTTT. Protein sequence: CATKSGSGGAGELFF.

This clonotype was picked up one time. The chain carries TRBV6-1 and TRBJ1-6; no reliable D call. CDR1 and CDR2 (germline): MNHNS, SASEGT. Trimming took off 0 bases at V and 11 bases at J, with 11 bases between the two ends. This CDR3 region has 14 residues. The CDR3 region is CASSEARGSPPLHF. CDR3 in DNA: TGTGCCAGCAGTGAAGCCCGCGGGAGTCCACCCCTCCACTTT.

This clonotype was seen more than once but under ten times. The rearrangement uses TRBV6-2 or TRBV6-3 and TRBJ1-1; D not certain. The CDR3 is 15 residues long. Looked up from germline, CDR1 is MNHEY and CDR2 is SVGEGT. The V end was cut by 8 bases, the J end by 4 bases, with 20 bases between. CDR3 DNA sequence: TGTGCCAGCCTTACGATCCGGGTGGGTCTCACTGAAGCTTTCTTT. This translates into CASLTIRVGLTEAFF.

A note on this clonotype: The junction differs from germline at one of its ends, possibly a read error. This chain links TRBV27 with TRBJ1-2, with TRBD1 as a possible D gene (6 bases). This CDR3 comprises 15 residues. The germline V gene has CDR1 MNHEY and CDR2 SMNVEV (reference sequence). CDR3 protein: CAGSLNNRANYGYTF. Written as DNA, the CDR3 is TGTGCCGGCAGTTTGAACAACAGGGCTAACTATGGCTACACCTTC.

V usage is TRBV7-2 and J usage is TRBJ2-1, with D perhaps TRBD2 (6 bases). This CDR3 region has 15 residues. V was cut by 4 bases and J by 7 bases, with 17 bases left in between. The germline CDR1 and CDR2 sequences are SGHTA and FQGNSA. The CDR3 DNA sequence: TGTGCCAGCAGCTCGGGACGGGGAGGTTATAATGAGCAGTTCTTC. Protein product: CASSSGRGGYNEQFF.

The chain couples TRBV7-9 to TRBJ1-1, with D possibly TRBD1 on 5 matching bases. Deletions cut 2 bases from V and 6 bases from J, with 13 bases between. The germline gives CDR1 SEHNR, CDR2 FQNEAQ (reference sequence). This CDR3 region has 14 residues. The CDR3 sequence is CASSLKGRDAEAFF. The CDR3 region has the DNA TGTGCCAGCAGCTTAAAGGGGCGCGACGCTGAAGCTTTCTTT.

Many counts were recorded for this clonotype. A read error may account for a junction end that differs from germline. V gene TRBV5-1 combines with J gene TRBJ1-5; 8 bases map to TRBD1. The germline CDR1 and CDR2 sequences are SGHRS and YFSETQ. The CDR3 has 15 amino acids. The CDR3 reads CASSLGQGGNQPQHF. CDR3 DNA: TGTGCCAGCAGCTTAGGACAGGGCGGCAATCAGCCCCAGCATTTT.

This clonotype was recorded once. The chain has TRBV12-3 or TRBV12-4 and TRBJ2-2; D is uncertain. V lost 5 bases and J lost 4, with 17 bases in between. This CDR3 is built from 16 residues. The CDR3 coding sequence is TGTGCCAGCAGTCCCCCGGCAGGATGGGGCACCGGGGAGCTGTTTTTT. Translating it yields CASSPPAGWGTGELFF.

V usage is TRBV19 and J usage is TRBJ1-1; no definite D call. The CDR3 is 14 residues long. The germline V and J ends were trimmed by 5 bases and 4 bases, with 14 bases remaining between them. Germline V gene lookup returns CDR1 LNHDA and CDR2 SQIVND (reference sequence). CDR3 amino acids: CASSPVVRVTEAFF. DNA of the CDR3: TGTGCCAGTAGTCCAGTCGTCCGGGTCACTGAAGCTTTCTTT.

This clonotype was counted many times. The chain is built from TRBV6-2 or TRBV6-3 and TRBJ2-5, with D tentatively TRBD1 (6 bases). Germline V gene data show CDR1 as MNHEY and CDR2 as SVGEGT. Trimming stripped 6 bases from V and 2 bases from J, with 10 bases between. The CDR3 is 13 residues long. The CDR3 here is CASRPTGQETQYF. As DNA, the CDR3 is TGTGCCAGCAGACCAACAGGGCAAGAGACCCAGTACTTC.

This clonotype has at least ten counts. The CDR3 is CATSDGTLGYPNEQFF. CDR3 DNA: TGTGCCACCAGTGATGGGACCCTAGGATATCCCAATGAGCAGTTCTTC. The chain carries TRBV24-1 and TRBJ2-1; D may match TRBD1 or TRBD2 (5 bases each). Germline V lookup: CDR1 KGHDR, CDR2 SFDVKD. This CDR3 is built from 16 residues. V was cut by 3 bases and J by 6 bases, with 17 bases left in between.

This clonotype has a count of ten or more. V is TRBV9 and J is TRBJ2-5; D remains ambiguous. V was clipped by 0 bases and J by 0 bases, with 9 bases between them. This CDR3 comprises 15 residues. Germline loops: CDR1 SGDLS, CDR2 YYNGEE. The CDR3 loop reads CASSVEIGYQETQYF. CDR3 sequence (DNA): TGTGCCAGCAGCGTAGAAATCGGGTACCAAGAGACCCAGTACTTC.

The CDR3 DNA reads TGTGCCAGCAGTTTGGGTAGCGGGGGAGGGAACATTCAGTACTTC. The encoded protein is CASSLGSGGGNIQYF. This chain joins TRBV7-9 and TRBJ2-7; 9 bases line up with TRBD2. Judging by the DNA end, TRBJ2-4 fits better; the J call may be wrong. Per germline, CDR1 SEHNR and CDR2 FQNEAQ (reference sequence). This CDR3 is 15 amino acids long.

This clonotype was observed at least ten times. The chain joins TRBV7-2 to TRBJ2-3; 10 bases agree with TRBD2. Germline V gene sequence: CDR1 SGHTA, CDR2 FQGNSA. V gave up 3 bases and J gave up 6 bases; unmatched junction bases: 6. The CDR3 runs 15 residues. The CDR3 DNA reads TGTGCCAGCAGCTTCCAACTAGCGGGGTCGGATACGCAGTATTTT. Translated: CASSFQLAGSDTQYF.

The chain carries TRBV6-6 and TRBJ2-3; TRBD2 matches 10 bases. In germline, CDR1 is MNHNY, CDR2 SVGAGI (reference sequence). CDR3 size: 16 residues. V gave up 7 bases and J gave up 4 bases; unmatched junction bases: 11. CDR3 protein: CASINRASGGPDTQYF. The CDR3 DNA is TGTGCCAGCATCAACAGGGCTAGCGGGGGCCCAGATACGCAGTATTTT.

Regarding this clonotype: It may be a read error: a sequence one base away is much more abundant. V is TRBV18 and J is TRBJ2-5, with a tentative D call TRBD1 (6 bases). The DNA end is more similar to TRBJ2-7, so the J call may be wrong. Germline lookup yields CDR1 KGHSH and CDR2 LQKENI. This CDR3 region has 14 residues. The CDR3 here is CASSPQGLVGEQYF. CDR3 nucleotides: TGTGCCAGCTCACCTCAGGGGCTAGTGGGCGAGCAGTACTTC.

The chain links TRBV6-6 to TRBJ1-5; a weak D match, TRBD1 (5 bases). There are 15 residues in the CDR3. The V gene lost 2 bases and the J gene lost 7 bases, with 15 bases spanning the gap. Per the germline V gene, CDR1 is MNHNY and CDR2 is SVGAGI (reference sequence). The DNA for the CDR3 is TGTGCCAGCAGTTACGGCGGGGGAAGAGGGCAGCCCCAGCATTTT. Translated, it gives CASSYGGGRGQPQHF.

The gene calls are TRBV18 and TRBJ2-7; the match to TRBD2 covers 8 bases. With V trimmed by 3 bases and J by 3 bases, 4 bases remained unmatched. The germline CDR1 and CDR2 sequences are KGHSH and LQKENI. CDR3 size: 14 residues. CDR3 amino acids: CASSPRGGLYEQYF. In DNA form, the CDR3 reads TGTGCCAGCTCACCCCGGGGGGGCCTCTACGAGCAGTACTTC.

The table lists this clonotype with a few counts. The chain carries TRBV2 and TRBJ2-5; 14 bases are a match to TRBD2. The length of the CDR3 is 17 residues. Germline V gene data show CDR1 as SNHLY and CDR2 as FYNNEI. V was pared by 10 bases and J by 4 bases, with 14 bases of the junction left unmatched. The CDR3 region is CATMPGTSGGYGETQYF. Written as DNA, the CDR3 is TGTGCCACCATGCCGGGGACTAGCGGGGGCTATGGAGAGACCCAGTACTTC.

The chain couples TRBV5-1 to TRBJ2-7, with 9 positions matching TRBD2. This CDR3 spans 17 amino acids. The V and J ends lost 2 bases and 2 bases, in that order; junction bases with no gene match: 11. CDR1 and CDR2 (germline): SGHRS, YFSETQ. CDR3 amino acids: CASSLTSSSGAAYEQYF. CDR3 DNA: TGCGCCAGCAGCTTAACCTCATCTAGCGGGGCAGCCTACGAGCAGTACTTC.

This clonotype was picked up many times. The V gene is TRBV30, the J gene TRBJ2-5, with no clear D. Trimming removed 2 bases at V and 4 bases at J, with 8 bases between. Germline assignment: CDR1 GTSNPN and CDR2 SVGIG (reference sequence). CDR3 length equals 12 residues. CDR3 loop: CAWSWSGETQYF. The CDR3 bases are TGTGCCTGGAGTTGGTCAGGAGAGACCCAGTACTTC.

In DNA, the CDR3 is TGCAGTGCTAGAGATCGGGACACGGCAAACTATGGCTACACCTTC. Its translation: CSARDRDTANYGYTF. The J gene is TRBJ1-2, the V gene TRBV20-1, with TRBD1 as a possible D gene (6 bases). The length of the CDR3 is 15 residues. Between the trimmed V and J ends, which lost 0 bases and 2 bases, there was a span of 13 bases. CDR1 and CDR2 from the germline V gene are DFQATT and SNEGSKA (reference sequence).

This clonotype was observed a handful of times. This could be a read error, since a much larger clone is one nucleotide away. The rearrangement joins TRBV12-3 or TRBV12-4 to TRBJ1-5; 7 bases agree with TRBD1. The CDR3 has 15 amino acids. CDR3 nucleotides: TGTGCCAGCAGTTTGGTACAGGGGAGCAGTCAGCCCCAGCATTTT. Amino acid sequence: CASSLVQGSSQPQHF.

This chain connects TRBV7-3 to TRBJ1-2; TRBD1 aligns across 9 bases. The CDR3 extends over 16 amino acids. Losses at the gene ends were 5 bases for V and 0 bases for J; bases not matched to a gene: 7. Germline assignment: CDR1 SGHTA and CDR2 FQGTGA. The CDR3 DNA is TGTGCCAGCAGCGATCCGGGACAGGGAGCTAACTATGGCTACACCTTC. Amino acids: CASSDPGQGANYGYTF. Drawing the rest from reference TRBV7-3 and TRBJ1-2, the complete variable domain is GAGVSQTPSNKVTEKGKYVELRCDPISGHTALYWYRQSLGQGPEFLIYFQGTGAADDSGLPNDRFFAVRPEGSVSTLKIQRTERGDSAVYLCASSDPGQGANYGYTFGSGTRLTVV.

This clonotype has just a few counts. A much bigger clone sits one base away, suggesting this may be a read error. The chain is built from TRBV20-1 and TRBJ2-1, with 10 bases lining up with TRBD2. With the DNA end fitting TRBJ2-7 better, the J assignment may be wrong. Looked up from germline, CDR1 is DFQATT and CDR2 is SNEGSKA (reference sequence). The CDR3 runs to 19 residues. The chain's CDR3 is CSATQPGLATPSSYNEQYF. The CDR3 bases are TGCAGTGCAACTCAACCGGGACTAGCGACTCCTAGCTCCTACAATGAGCAGTACTTC.